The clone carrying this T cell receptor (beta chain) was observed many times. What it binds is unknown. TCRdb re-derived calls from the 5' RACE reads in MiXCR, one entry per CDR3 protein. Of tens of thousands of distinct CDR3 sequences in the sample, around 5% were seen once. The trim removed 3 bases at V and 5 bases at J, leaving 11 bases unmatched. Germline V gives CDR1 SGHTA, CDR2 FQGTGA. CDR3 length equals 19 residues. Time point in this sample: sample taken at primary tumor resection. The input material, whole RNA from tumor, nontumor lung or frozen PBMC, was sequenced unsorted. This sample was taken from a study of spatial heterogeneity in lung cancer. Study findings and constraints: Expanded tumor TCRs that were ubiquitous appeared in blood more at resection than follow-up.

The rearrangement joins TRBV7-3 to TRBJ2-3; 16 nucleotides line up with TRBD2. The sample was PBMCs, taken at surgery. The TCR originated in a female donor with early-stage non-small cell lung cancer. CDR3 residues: CASSFMPGLAGGPGDTQYF. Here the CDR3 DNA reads TGTGCCAGCAGCTTCATGCCGGGACTAGCGGGGGGGCCGGGAGATACGCAGTATTTT. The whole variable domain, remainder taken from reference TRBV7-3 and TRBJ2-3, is GAGVSQTPSNKVTEKGKYVELRCDPISGHTALYWYRQSLGQGPEFLIYFQGTGAADDSGLPNDRFFAVRPEGSVSTLKIQRTERGDSAVYLCASSFMPGLAGGPGDTQYFGPGTRLTVL.